The entry below describes one T cell receptor (beta chain). This record belongs to a study of T cell changes during pregnancy in multiple sclerosis. Sequencing was performed with immunoSEQ multiplex PCR; in TCRdb, only in-frame clones are kept and a portion is missing. The repertoire holds 25,000 to 30,000 clones, 75% to 90% seen once, with around 0.8% in the top ten. The CDR3 extends over 13 amino acids. CDR1 MNHNY and CDR2 SVGAGI come from the germline V gene (reference sequence). Trimming took 6 bases from V and 1 from J, leaving 9 bases between them. Sample: CD4+ T cells from peripheral blood mononuclear cells, taken in the second trimester of pregnancy. The clonotype comes from a female donor with multiple sclerosis, enrolled in a pregnancy study. V and J are TRBV6-6 and TRBJ1-1, with TRBD1 as a possible D gene (5 bases). The CDR3 loop reads CASSPGQNTEAFF. DNA of the CDR3: TGTGCCAGCAGCCCCGGACAGAACACTGAAGCTTTCTTT.